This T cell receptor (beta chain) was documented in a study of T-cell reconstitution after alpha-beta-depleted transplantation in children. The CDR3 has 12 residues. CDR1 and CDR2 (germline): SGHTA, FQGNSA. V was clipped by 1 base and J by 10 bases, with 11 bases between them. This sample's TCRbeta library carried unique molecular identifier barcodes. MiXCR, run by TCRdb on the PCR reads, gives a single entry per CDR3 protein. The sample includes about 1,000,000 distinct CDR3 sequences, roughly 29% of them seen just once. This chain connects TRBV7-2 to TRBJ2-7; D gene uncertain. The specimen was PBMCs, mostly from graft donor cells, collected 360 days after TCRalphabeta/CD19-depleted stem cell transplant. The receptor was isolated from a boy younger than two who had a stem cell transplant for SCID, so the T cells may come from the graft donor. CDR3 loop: CASSLVTDPQYF. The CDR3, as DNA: TGTGCCAGCAGCTTAGTTACGGATCCCCAGTACTTC.